The present T cell receptor (beta chain) was sequenced within a study of blood T cell repertoires in COVID-19. Germline V CDR1 and CDR2: ENHRY, SYGVKD. V shed 0 bases, J shed 10 bases, and the junction held 6 bases outside the gene matches. The CDR3 runs to 16 residues. Profiling relied on immunoSEQ multiplex PCR, and the TCRdb table lists in-frame clones only, not all of them. Altogether roughly 43,000 clones are present, roughly 80% being singletons, with the ten largest covering about 25%. This sequence was found in a woman aged 55-70 years with acute or convalescent COVID-19. This chain joins TRBV10-3 and TRBJ1-6; 10 nucleotides agree with TRBD1. Sequenced input: peripheral blood. The CDR3 loop is CAISESDRGDGSPLHF. In DNA form, the CDR3 reads TGTGCCATCAGTGAGTCGGACAGGGGGGACGGCTCACCCCTCCACTTT.